Below are 8 T cell receptor beta chains sequenced from a single sample in a study of patients and donors after allogeneic stem cell transplantation. One entry per CDR3 protein results from TCRdb running MiXCR on the RT-PCR reads. The sample consists of approximately 200,000 distinct CDR3 sequences, less than 15% of them appearing once. Sequenced material: blood, either unsorted or a sorted T cell fraction (not recorded which). Receptor source: a human donor who was either an allogeneic HSCT recipient or a stem cell or donor lymphocyte infusion donor (not recorded which). It is not recorded whose cells these are; they may come from a transplant donor.

The chain employs TRBV7-3 and TRBJ2-1, with 7 bases that match TRBD1. CDR1 is SGHTA and CDR2 is FQGTGA in the germline V gene. This CDR3 has 13 residues. V trimming: 1 base; J trimming: 8 bases; junction bases outside the gene matches: 2. The CDR3 reads CASSLNQGDEQFF. DNA for the CDR3: TGTGCCAGCAGCTTAAATCAGGGGGATGAGCAGTTCTTC.

This clonotype was recorded at least ten times. This chain links TRBV6-1 with TRBJ2-7, with 9 bases lining up with TRBD1. The V gene end was trimmed by 4 bases and the J gene end by 7 bases; junction bases not matched to a gene: 5. This CDR3 has 13 residues. Germline V CDR1 and CDR2: MNHNS, SASEGT. CDR3 bases: TGTGCCAGCAGTGGTTCCGGACAGGGGGAGCAGTACTTC. Protein sequence: CASSGSGQGEQYF.

The rearrangement uses TRBV24-1 and TRBJ2-3; D may correspond to TRBD1 or TRBD2 (5 bases each). Trimming took 2 bases from V and 0 from J, leaving 14 bases between them. This CDR3 spans 17 amino acids. Per the germline V gene, CDR1 is KGHDR and CDR2 is SFDVKD. The CDR3 protein is CATSDSFGGPSTDTQYF. Written as DNA, the CDR3 is TGTGCCACCAGTGATTCGTTTGGGGGACCGAGCACAGATACGCAGTATTTT.

Here the CDR3 DNA reads TGCAGCGTTGAGGTAGGGGCCGCGACGTCGGAGACCCAGTACTTC. It specifies CSVEVGAATSETQYF. The chain has TRBV29-1 and TRBJ2-5; TRBD1 is a possible D gene (5 bases). The CDR3 consists of 15 residues. Germline V CDR1 and CDR2: SQVTM, ANQGSEA. V gave up 3 bases and J gave up 5 bases, with 19 bases separating them.

The J gene is TRBJ2-7, the V gene TRBV20-1; TRBD1 aligns across 10 bases. The V and J ends lost 5 bases and 0 bases, in that order; junction bases with no gene match: 13. There are 17 residues in the CDR3. Per the germline V gene, CDR1 is DFQATT and CDR2 is SNEGSKA (reference sequence). CDR3 coding DNA: TGCAGTGCTGGGGGGACAGGGGCAACCAGGAGCTCCTACGAGCAGTACTTC. This sequence encodes CSAGGTGATRSSYEQYF.

This clonotype was recorded once. This sequence joins TRBV19 and TRBJ2-3, with 11 nucleotides matching TRBD1. The CDR3 runs to 16 residues. V shed 5 bases, J shed 1 base, and the junction held 5 bases outside the gene matches. Germline CDR1 LNHDA, CDR2 SQIVND (reference sequence). The CDR3 nucleotides are TGTGCCAGTAGTCTTGGGACAGGGGGAGGCACAGATACGCAGTATTTT. Its protein is CASSLGTGGGTDTQYF.

This clonotype has a count of ten or more. This chain links TRBV15 with TRBJ1-1; no reliable D call. Between the trimmed V and J ends, which lost 6 bases and 0 bases, there was a span of 8 bases. The CDR3 loop spans 13 amino acids. CDR1 is LNHNV and CDR2 is YYDKDF in the germline V gene (reference sequence). The CDR3 bases are TGTGCCACCAGTTGGGGAGTGAACACTGAAGCTTTCTTT. Protein product: CATSWGVNTEAFF.

V usage is TRBV5-4 and J usage is TRBJ2-2; perhaps TRBD2 as D (5 bases). Germline CDR1 is SGHNT and CDR2 is YYREEE (reference sequence). CDR3 length: 14 residues. V was shortened by 5 bases and J by 6 bases, with 14 bases between the two germline ends. Here the CDR3 reads CASRPTRSSGELFF. As DNA, the CDR3 is TGTGCCAGCAGACCAACTAGGTCCTCCGGGGAGCTGTTTTTT. Drawing the rest from reference TRBV5-4 and TRBJ2-2, the complete variable domain is ETGVTQSPTHLIKTRGQQVTLRCSSQSGHNTVSWYQQALGQGPQFIFQYYREEENGRGNFPPRFSGLQFPNYSSELNVNALELDDSALYLCASRPTRSSGELFFGEGSRLTVL.